This T cell receptor (beta chain) was identified in a study of blood T cell repertoires in COVID-19. V lost 3 bases and J 7 bases, leaving 19 bases between the germline ends. The CDR3 length is 15 residues. CDR1 SNHLY and CDR2 FYNNEI come from the germline V gene. Recruits, aged roughly 18 to 89 years, lived in 24 US areas. Clones were read by immunoSEQ multiplex PCR, and TCRdb kept only the in-frame ones, dropping some. The table lists 200,000 to 250,000 clones, 86% of them singletons. This sequence joins TRBV2 and TRBJ2-7, with a tentative D call TRBD2 (5 bases). Sequenced sample: PBMCs or T cells enriched from blood (not recorded which). The source of this sequence is a woman in her 50s who had recovered from COVID-19. Here the CDR3 DNA reads TGTGCCAGCAGTGATGAGGGCAGGATTACTAAGGAGCAGTACTTC. This codes for CASSDEGRITKEQYF.